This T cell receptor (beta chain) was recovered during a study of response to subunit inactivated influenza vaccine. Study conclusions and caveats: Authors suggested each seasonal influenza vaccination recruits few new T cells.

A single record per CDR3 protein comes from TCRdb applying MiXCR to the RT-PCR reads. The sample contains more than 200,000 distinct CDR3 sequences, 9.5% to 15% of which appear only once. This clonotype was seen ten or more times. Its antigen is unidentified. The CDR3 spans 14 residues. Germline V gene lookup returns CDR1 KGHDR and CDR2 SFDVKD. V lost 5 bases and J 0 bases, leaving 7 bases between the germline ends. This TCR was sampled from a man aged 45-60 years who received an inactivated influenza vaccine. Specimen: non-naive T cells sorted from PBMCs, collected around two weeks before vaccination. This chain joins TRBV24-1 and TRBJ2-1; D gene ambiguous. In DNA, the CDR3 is TGTGCCACCAGTGCGCCAGGCTCCTACAATGAGCAGTTCTTC. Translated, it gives CATSAPGSYNEQFF.